The 9 T cell receptor beta chains reported below all come from one sample, sequenced in a study of shared clonotypes between healthy human individuals. Some clones are missing from TCRdb's copy, which holds only in-frame ones; the method was immunoSEQ multiplex PCR. The sample yields millions of clones, 85% to 95% seen once. The sample consisted of naive CD4+ T cells from PBMCs. As for subset: CD45RA+ positively selected. These receptors all stem from a man aged 18 to 29 in good health. Some clones in this sample may be carry-over from other donors' samples.

The chain has TRBV5-1 and TRBJ2-3; 9 positions match TRBD1. CDR3 length: 15 amino acids. V lost 4 bases to trimming and J lost 4 bases; unmatched junction nucleotides: 7. Germline V CDR1 and CDR2: SGHRS, YFSETQ. The CDR3, as DNA: TGCGCCAGCAGCCCTGGACAGGGGAAGCCAGATACGCAGTATTTT. Residues: CASSPGQGKPDTQYF.

This clone was recorded once. This rearrangement joins TRBV5-8 to TRBJ1-1, with 7 nucleotides matching TRBD1. The CDR3 is 16 amino acids. The ends lost 0 bases at V and 1 base at J; junction bases unmatched: 6. Germline assignment: CDR1 SGHTS and CDR2 YDEGEE. The CDR3 DNA is TGTGCCAGCAGCTTGGGGGAGGACAGGCCGAACACTGAAGCTTTCTTT. This sequence encodes CASSLGEDRPNTEAFF.

The chain carries TRBV28 and TRBJ1-2; D remains unclear. The V gene's germline CDR1 is MDHEN and CDR2 SYDVKM. V lost 3 bases, J lost 5 bases, and 7 bases lay in between. The CDR3 is 12 amino acids. The CDR3 bases are TGTGCCAGCAGTTTTGATGGTTATGGCTACACCTTC. As protein: CASSFDGYGYTF.

V is TRBV5-1 and J is TRBJ1-2; D is uncertain. V was trimmed by 0 bases and J by 8 bases, leaving 11 bases between them. The CDR3 spans 13 residues. Germline assignment: CDR1 SGHRS and CDR2 YFSETQ. Written as DNA, the CDR3 is TGCGCCAGCAGCTTGGCTACAGAGGCGGGCTACACCTTC. As protein: CASSLATEAGYTF.

In regard to this clone: In the same sample, other DNA sequences code for this CDR3. The chain carries TRBV9 and TRBJ2-3; D unclear. This CDR3 has 13 amino acids. V lost 0 bases and J lost 2, with 4 bases in between. The germline gives CDR1 SGDLS, CDR2 YYNGEE. The CDR3 region has the DNA TGTGCCAGCAGCGTAGGGATCACAGATACGCAGTATTTT. Translated: CASSVGITDTQYF.

The chain couples TRBV18 to TRBJ2-7, with 7 bases fitting TRBD1. This CDR3 has 16 residues. With 2 bases clipped from V and 3 bases from J, the junction kept 10 bases outside the gene matches. The germline V gene has CDR1 KGHSH and CDR2 LQKENI. Written as DNA, the CDR3 is TGTGCCAGCTCACCAAATGTAGACAGGGCAAGCTACGAGCAGTACTTC. Encoded protein: CASSPNVDRASYEQYF.

The V and J genes are TRBV9 and TRBJ1-1; D is perhaps TRBD1 (5 bases). Germline V gene data show CDR1 as SGDLS and CDR2 as YYNGEE. This CDR3 is 11 amino acids long. V was pared by 4 bases and J by 9 bases, with 10 bases between. DNA of the CDR3: TGTGCCAGCAGCCGGGACGGCCAAGCTTTCTTT. Translation: CASSRDGQAFF.

The chain uses TRBV4-2 and TRBJ2-2; 11 nucleotides align to TRBD2. Germline V lookup: CDR1 LGHNA, CDR2 YNFKEQ. The J segment lost 3 bases and the V segment lost 3 bases, leaving 6 bases of the junction unmatched. This CDR3 is 17 amino acids long. This CDR3 reads CASSHGVAGGYTGELFF. The CDR3 nucleotides read TGTGCCAGCAGCCATGGGGTAGCGGGAGGGTACACCGGGGAGCTGTTTTTT.

J is TRBJ2-7 and V is TRBV6-5, with 8 bases that match TRBD1. Germline V gene sequence: CDR1 MNHEY, CDR2 SVGAGI. This CDR3 has 15 residues. J gave up 4 bases and V 0 bases, and 5 bases lay outside the gene matches. CDR3 region: CASSYSLRTGYEQYF. CDR3 nucleotides: TGTGCCAGCAGTTACTCGCTGCGGACAGGGTACGAGCAGTACTTC.